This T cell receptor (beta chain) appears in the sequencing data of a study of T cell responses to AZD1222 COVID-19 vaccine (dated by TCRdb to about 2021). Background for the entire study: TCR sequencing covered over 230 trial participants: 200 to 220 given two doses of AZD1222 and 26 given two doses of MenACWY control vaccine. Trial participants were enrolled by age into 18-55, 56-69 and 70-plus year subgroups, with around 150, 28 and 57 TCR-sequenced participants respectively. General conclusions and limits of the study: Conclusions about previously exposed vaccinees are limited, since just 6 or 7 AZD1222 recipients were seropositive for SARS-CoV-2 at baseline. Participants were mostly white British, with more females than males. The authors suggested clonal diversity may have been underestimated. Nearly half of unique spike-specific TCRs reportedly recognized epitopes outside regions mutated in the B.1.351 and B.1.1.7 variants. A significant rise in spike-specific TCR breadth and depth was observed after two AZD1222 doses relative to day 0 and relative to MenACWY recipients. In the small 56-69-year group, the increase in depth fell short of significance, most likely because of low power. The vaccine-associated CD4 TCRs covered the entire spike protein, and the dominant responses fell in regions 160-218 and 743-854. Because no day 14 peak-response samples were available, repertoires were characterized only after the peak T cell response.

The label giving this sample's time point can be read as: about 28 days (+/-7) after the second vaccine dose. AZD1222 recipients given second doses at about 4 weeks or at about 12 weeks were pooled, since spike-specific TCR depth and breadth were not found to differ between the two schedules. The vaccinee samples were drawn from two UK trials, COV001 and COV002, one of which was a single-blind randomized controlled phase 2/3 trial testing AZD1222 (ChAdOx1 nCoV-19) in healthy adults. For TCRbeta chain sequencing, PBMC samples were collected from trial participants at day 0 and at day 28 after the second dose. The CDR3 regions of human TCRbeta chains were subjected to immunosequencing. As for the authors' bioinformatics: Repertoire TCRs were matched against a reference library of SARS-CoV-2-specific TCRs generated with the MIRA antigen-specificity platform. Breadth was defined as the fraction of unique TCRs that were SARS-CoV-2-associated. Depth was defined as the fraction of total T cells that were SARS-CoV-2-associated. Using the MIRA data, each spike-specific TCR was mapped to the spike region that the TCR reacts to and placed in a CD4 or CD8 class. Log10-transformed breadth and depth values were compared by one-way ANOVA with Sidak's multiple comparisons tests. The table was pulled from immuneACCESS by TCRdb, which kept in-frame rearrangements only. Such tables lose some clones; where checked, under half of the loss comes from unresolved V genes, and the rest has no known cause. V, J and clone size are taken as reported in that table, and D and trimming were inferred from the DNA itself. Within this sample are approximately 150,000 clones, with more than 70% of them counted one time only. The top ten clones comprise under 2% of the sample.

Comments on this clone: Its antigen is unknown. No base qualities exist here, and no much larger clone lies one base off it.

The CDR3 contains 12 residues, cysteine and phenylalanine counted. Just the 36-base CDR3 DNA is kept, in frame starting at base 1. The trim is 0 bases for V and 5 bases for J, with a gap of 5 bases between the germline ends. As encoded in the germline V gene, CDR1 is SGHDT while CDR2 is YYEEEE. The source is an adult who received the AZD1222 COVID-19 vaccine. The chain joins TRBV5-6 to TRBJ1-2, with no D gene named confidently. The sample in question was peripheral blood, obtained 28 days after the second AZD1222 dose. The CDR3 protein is CASSLEQYGYTF. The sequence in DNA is TGTGCCAGCAGCTTGGAACAGTATGGCTACACCTTC.